This T cell receptor (beta chain) was profiled in a study of T cell responses to AZD1222 COVID-19 vaccine. Study-wide points: The peak T cell response came first, and repertoires were sampled only after it. Spike-specific TCR breadth and depth grew following two AZD1222 doses. Researchers report vaccine-associated CD4 TCRs spanning spike, with dominance at 160-218 and 743-854. A mostly white British donor set with more females was recruited, and clonal diversity was possibly underestimated.

This clone was recorded only once. Its antigen is as yet unknown. Produced via immunoSEQ multiplex PCR; TCRdb's table is partial and in-frame only. The table records about 110,000 clones, approximately 90% of them present only once. The CDR3 is 14 amino acids. The germline CDR1 and CDR2 sequences are SEHNR and FQNEAQ (reference sequence). V shed 4 bases and J shed 2 bases, with 12 bases lying between them. This receptor was identified in an adult who received the AZD1222 COVID-19 vaccine. The sample here was peripheral blood, taken 28 days after the second AZD1222 dose. The V and J genes are TRBV7-9 and TRBJ2-7, with a possible D match to TRBD2 (5 bases). CDR3 loop: CASSWSNGAYEQYF. CDR3 DNA: TGTGCCAGCAGCTGGAGCAACGGGGCCTACGAGCAGTACTTC.